This TCR beta chain was recorded in a study of T cell clusters in autoimmune cytopenias (dated by TCRdb to between 2018 and 2021). A note on the overall study: The median TRB sequencing depth was more than 40,000 reads per sample, and the median number of distinct TRB clonotypes was more than 2,000 per sample. TRB and IGH repertoires from peripheral blood were sequenced in autoimmune cytopenia patients at active disease and during treatment follow-up, with healthy, CLL and autoimmune hepatitis controls included alongside. The goal of the study was to determine whether autoimmune cytopenia patients have a disease-specific immune repertoire signature that could serve as a blood-based biomarker. Beyond this particular receptor, the publication reports: TRB repertoire shifts, with less even repertoires observed in secondary cytopenia and CLL, were mostly attributed to lymphoma bias rather than autoimmunity. Compared with active autoimmune hepatitis patients, healthy donors had almost three times as many exclusive TRB clusters, a finding consistent with an autoimmunity-wide signature. A lack of physiological T cell clusters in primary autoimmune cytopenia patients was suggested by GLIPH, as 51 clusters were found to be exclusive to healthy donors versus around 17 exclusive to patients. The T cell clusters were only ever defined in silico, so experimental validation of their functional role was still needed. In the comparison of secondary cytopenia with CLL, no cluster-lack signature showed up, apparently because the dominant lymphoma-associated repertoire masked the signature.

Regarding this clonotype: Its binding antigen is unknown.

The CDR3 holds 15 amino acids from the cysteine to the phenylalanine. DNA was not recorded. CDR1 and CDR2 were assigned from the germline V gene (reference sequence) as LNHNV and YYDKDF. For each sample, TRB amplification used 200 to 250 ng of peripheral blood genomic DNA, equal to roughly 38,000 genome equivalents. Multiplex PCR with a touch-down protocol amplified TRB rearrangements, with the TRB-A and TRB-B primer pools combined in a single tube. Illumina adapters and sample indices were attached to the amplicons through two consecutive PCR reactions using Phusion HS II polymerase. The amplicons were purified from gel with the NucleoSpin Gel and PCR Clean-up kit, after which the amplicons were quantified by Qubit and checked for quality on an Agilent 2100 Bioanalyzer. Sequencing of the libraries was performed on an Illumina MiSeq with 600-cycle, single-indexed, paired-end runs. Concerning the study's data processing: TRB reads were aligned and assembled with MiXCR version 2.1.12 using the default MiXCR reference library. A clone was defined by each unique CDR3 nucleotide sequence, and analysis was restricted to productive sequences with at least two reads. Alpha-parameterized diversity profiles (alpha 0 to 5), including the Shannon (alpha 1) and Simpson (alpha 2) indices, were computed with an R script to assess repertoire diversity. The tcR package was used to compute combinatorial TRB VJ usage, which was then compared between cohorts by principal component analysis with ade4. Using GLIPH, TCRbeta CDR3s were clustered on pairs of cohorts matched for age and read depth, and a Wilcoxon test was used to compare cluster frequencies. Each CDR3 protein sequence appears as one entry after TCRdb reprocessed the reads, and no DNA is included. The authors' filters were not applied to this entry. The sample's table lists a count of 8,200 or so distinct CDR3 sequences. The ten largest clones take up roughly 28% of the sample.

Rearrangement joined TRBV15 to TRBJ2-5; TCRdb names TRBD1, which stays unverified in the absence of DNA. The sequence was collected from a human donor with an autoimmune cytopenia or autoimmune hepatitis (not recorded which). Sequencing was carried out using peripheral blood. CDR3 region: CATSRTVLPPETQYF.